One sample yielded the 15 T cell receptor beta chains listed below, sequenced in a study of beta chain features in type 1 diabetes (dated by TCRdb to 2017 to 2018). The library was built by means of the immunoSEQ multiplex PCR assay. The High Capacity cDNA Reverse Transcription Kit was used to reverse transcribe all of the isolated RNA, meaning that expressed TCRB transcripts were what got sequenced. In TCRdb, the immuneACCESS table is reduced to in-frame sequences with V and J assigned. These tables do not hold every clone; where another copy was compared, an unresolved V gene accounts for under half, and the others remain unexplained. The sample profile shows approximately 400,000 clones; about 16% of them were found once. More than 0.015% of the sample is taken by the ten largest. What was sequenced was naive CD4+ T cells from blood. The cell subset or site label on this specimen signifies: true naive CD4+ T cells. The receptors derive from a woman between 18 and 29 years old in good health.

The chain carries TRBV30 and TRBJ2-3, with TRBD2 matching 9 bases. The CDR3 runs 16 residues. Germline CDR1 GTSNPN, CDR2 SVGIG (reference sequence). V lost 5 bases, J lost 3 bases, and 12 bases stayed unmatched. CDR3 sequence reads: CAWEANWSGRTDTQYF. The DNA for the CDR3 is TGTGCCTGGGAGGCGAACTGGAGCGGGAGGACAGATACGCAGTATTTT.

This clone was counted only a few times. The sample holds other DNA sequences that translate to the same CDR3. V gene TRBV29-1 combines with J gene TRBJ2-5; D is unclear. Germline V lookup: CDR1 SQVTM, CDR2 ANQGSEA. The CDR3 is 11 amino acids. Trimming took off 6 bases at V and 2 bases at J, with 7 bases between the two ends. The CDR3 loop reads CSVGRQETQYF. In DNA, the CDR3 is TGCAGCGTGGGCAGGCAAGAGACCCAGTACTTC.

The chain couples TRBV4-3 to TRBJ2-3, with 7 bases that match TRBD2. Germline loops: CDR1 LGHNA, CDR2 YSLEER. CDR3 length equals 16 residues. With V trimmed by 1 base and J by 2 bases, 6 bases remained unmatched. The CDR3 spells CASSQGSAGYTDTQYF. The DNA of the CDR3 is TGCGCCAGCAGCCAAGGCTCAGCGGGATACACAGATACGCAGTATTTT.

The chain joins TRBV4-1 to TRBJ1-5; TRBD1 might be the D (6 bases). The V and J ends lost 2 bases and 0 bases respectively, with 14 bases between them. The germline V gene has CDR1 MGHRA and CDR2 YSYEKL. The CDR3 is made up of 17 amino acids. This CDR3 is CASSQRYQGTSNQPQHF. In DNA form, the CDR3 reads TGCGCCAGCAGCCAACGTTATCAGGGGACTAGCAATCAGCCCCAGCATTTT.

The chain recombines TRBV19 with TRBJ2-7; TRBD1 matches 7 bases. Germline assignment: CDR1 LNHDA and CDR2 SQIVND (reference sequence). This CDR3 region has 14 residues. Unmatched junction bases numbered 9, after V lost 4 bases and J lost 6 bases. This chain's CDR3 is CASSTARGGGEQYF. In DNA, the CDR3 is TGTGCCAGTAGTACCGCCAGAGGGGGCGGCGAGCAGTACTTC.

This sequence joins TRBV7-7 and TRBJ2-7, with D uncertain. CDR3 length equals 12 residues. CDR1 is SSHAT, CDR2 FNYEAQ, per germline (reference sequence). The germline V and J ends were trimmed by 5 bases and 0 bases, with 5 bases remaining between them. CDR3 in DNA: TGTGCCAGCAGCCCTAGCTCCTACGAGCAGTACTTC. Amino acid sequence: CASSPSSYEQYF.

This chain connects TRBV4-2 to TRBJ1-5; TRBD1 matches at 10 bases. The V and J ends lost 1 base and 5 bases, in that order; junction bases with no gene match: 2. In germline, CDR1 is LGHNA, CDR2 YNFKEQ. The CDR3 has 15 residues. CDR3 region: CASSQGGTGDQPQHF. The DNA of the CDR3 is TGTGCCAGCAGCCAAGGGGGGACAGGGGATCAGCCCCAGCATTTT.

The chain uses TRBV25-1 and TRBJ2-6, with D possibly matching TRBD1 (6 bases). CDR1 MGHDK and CDR2 SYGVNS come from the germline V gene. The V end was cut by 6 bases, the J end by 0 bases, with 12 bases between. This CDR3 is built from 16 residues. CDR3: CASSVDRSSGANVLTF. For the CDR3, the DNA is TGTGCCAGCAGCGTTGACAGGTCCTCTGGGGCCAACGTCCTGACTTTC. Filled out from reference TRBV25-1 and TRBJ2-6, the complete variable domain reads EADIYQTPRYLVIGTGKKITLECSQTMGHDKMYWYQQDPGMELHLIHYSYGVNSTEKGDLSSESTVSRIRTEHFPLTLESARPSHTSQYLCASSVDRSSGANVLTFGAGSRLTVL.

The chain links TRBV28 to TRBJ2-7; 10 bases are a match to TRBD1. V lost 8 bases, J lost 5 bases, and 9 bases stayed unmatched. This CDR3 is 14 amino acids long. The V gene's germline CDR1 is MDHEN and CDR2 SYDVKM. Here the CDR3 DNA reads TGTGCCAGCGGGGAGGAGACAGGGGGCAACGAGCAGTACTTC. The encoded protein is CASGEETGGNEQYF.

The chain has TRBV19 and TRBJ2-1; 7 nucleotides agree with TRBD2. This CDR3 contains 14 residues. J gave up 4 bases and V 3 bases, and 3 bases lay outside the gene matches. The germline CDR1 and CDR2 sequences are LNHDA and SQIVND (reference sequence). The CDR3 DNA follows: TGTGCCAGTAGTATCGGGACTAATTACAATGAGCAGTTCTTC. Translation gives CASSIGTNYNEQFF.

This clone was seen a handful of times. This chain uses TRBV5-4 with TRBJ2-2; 8 positions match TRBD1. CDR3 size: 15 residues. The germline V gene encodes CDR1 SGHNT and CDR2 YYREEE (reference sequence). V shed 5 bases, J shed 4 bases, and the junction held 7 bases outside the gene matches. In DNA form, the CDR3 reads TGTGCCAGCAGACTAGGGACAGGCGGCACCGGGGAGCTGTTTTTT. This encodes CASRLGTGGTGELFF. Using reference TRBV5-4 and TRBJ2-2 for the parts outside the CDR3, the full variable domain is ETGVTQSPTHLIKTRGQQVTLRCSSQSGHNTVSWYQQALGQGPQFIFQYYREEENGRGNFPPRFSGLQFPNYSSELNVNALELDDSALYLCASRLGTGGTGELFFGEGSRLTVL.

This clone has just a few counts. The chain is built from TRBV27 and TRBJ2-1, with TRBD1 identical over 8 bases. The CDR3 runs 13 residues. The junction had 0 bases not matched to a gene; V was cut back by 6 bases and J by 2 bases. Germline CDR1 and CDR2: MNHEY and SMNVEV (reference sequence). The CDR3 loop reads CASRQGAYNEQFF. The CDR3, as DNA: TGTGCCAGCAGACAGGGGGCCTACAATGAGCAGTTCTTC.

CDR3 sequence: CASSLAQGAGEAFF. The CDR3 bases are TGTGCCAGCAGCTTAGCACAGGGGGCAGGTGAAGCTTTCTTT. The chain recombines TRBV7-2 with TRBJ1-1, with TRBD1 matching 9 bases. The CDR3 is 14 amino acids. V dropped 0 bases and J dropped 7; count of bases not matched to a gene: 3. Germline CDR1 SGHTA, CDR2 FQGNSA.

This clone was detected only a few times. CDR3 DNA sequence: TGCGCCAGCAGCGGGGGAGGGGCTCACTATGGCTACACCTTC. Translated: CASSGGGAHYGYTF. The rearrangement joins TRBV23-1 to TRBJ1-2; possibly TRBD1 for D (5 bases). TRBV23-1 is an ORF; its function is uncertain. The V and J ends lost 6 bases and 3 bases respectively, with 14 bases between them. The CDR3 spans 14 residues.

This clone was seen only a few times. The CDR3: CAWSRQGMRGYTF. The CDR3 bases are TGTGCCTGGAGTCGGCAGGGGATGAGGGGCTACACCTTC. The chain carries TRBV30 and TRBJ1-2, with D possibly TRBD1 on 6 matching bases. Germline V gene data show CDR1 as GTSNPN and CDR2 as SVGIG (reference sequence). V dropped 2 bases and J dropped 8 bases, with 15 bases sitting between them. This CDR3 region has 13 residues.